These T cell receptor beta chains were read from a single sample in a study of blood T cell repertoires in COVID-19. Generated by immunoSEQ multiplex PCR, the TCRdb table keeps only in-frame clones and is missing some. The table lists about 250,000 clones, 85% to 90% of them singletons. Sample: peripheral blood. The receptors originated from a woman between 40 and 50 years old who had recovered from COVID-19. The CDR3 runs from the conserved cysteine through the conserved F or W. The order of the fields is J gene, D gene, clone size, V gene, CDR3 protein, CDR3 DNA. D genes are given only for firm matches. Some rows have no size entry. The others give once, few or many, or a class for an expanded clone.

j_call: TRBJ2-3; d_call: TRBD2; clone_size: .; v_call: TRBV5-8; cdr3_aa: CASSPGQRRTSEYF; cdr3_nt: TGTGCCAGCAGCCCGGGCCAGCGGAGGACTAGCGAGTATTTT
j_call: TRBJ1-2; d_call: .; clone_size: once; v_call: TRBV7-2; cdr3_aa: CASSLGRAGYGYTF; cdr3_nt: TGTGCCAGCAGCTTAGGCAGGGCAGGCTATGGCTACACCTTC
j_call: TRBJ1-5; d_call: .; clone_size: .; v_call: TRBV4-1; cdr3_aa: CASSQEQGHTINQPQHF; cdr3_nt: TGCGCCAGCAGCCAAGAGCAGGGACACACAATCAATCAGCCCCAGCATTTT
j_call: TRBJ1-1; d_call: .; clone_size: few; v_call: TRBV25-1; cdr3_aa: CASSDSRGSTEAFF; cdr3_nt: TGTGCCAGCAGTGACTCGCGGGGAAGCACTGAAGCTTTCTTT
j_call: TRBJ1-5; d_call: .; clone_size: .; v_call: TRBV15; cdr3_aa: CATSRDPRGNQPQHF; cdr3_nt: TGTGCCACCAGCAGAGACCCCCGGGGGAATCAGCCCCAGCATTTT
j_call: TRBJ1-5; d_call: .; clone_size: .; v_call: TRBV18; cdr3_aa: CASSPGGGGNQPQHF; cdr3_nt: TGTGCCAGCTCCCCGGGGGGCGGGGGCAATCAGCCCCAGCATTTT
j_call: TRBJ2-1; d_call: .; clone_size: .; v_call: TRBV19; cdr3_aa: CASSIGLAADEQFF; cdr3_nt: TGTGCCAGTAGTATAGGCCTAGCTGCCGATGAGCAGTTCTTC
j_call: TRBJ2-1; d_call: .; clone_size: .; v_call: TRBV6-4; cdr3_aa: CASSPFRLVGYNEQFF; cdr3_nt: TGTGCCAGCAGCCCCTTTCGGCTAGTTGGCTACAATGAGCAGTTCTTC
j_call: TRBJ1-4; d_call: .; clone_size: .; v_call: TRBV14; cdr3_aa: CASPRGGEKLFF; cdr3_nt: TGTGCCAGCCCCCGGGGGGGTGAAAAACTGTTTTTT
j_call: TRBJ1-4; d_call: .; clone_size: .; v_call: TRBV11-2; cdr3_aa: CASSPTTGKLGEKLFF; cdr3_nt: TGTGCCAGCAGCCCTACGACAGGAAAGCTCGGTGAAAAACTGTTTTTT
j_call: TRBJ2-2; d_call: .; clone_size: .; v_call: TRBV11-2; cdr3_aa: CASSPQGMAGELFF; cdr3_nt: TGTGCCAGCAGCCCCCAGGGAATGGCCGGGGAGCTGTTTTTT
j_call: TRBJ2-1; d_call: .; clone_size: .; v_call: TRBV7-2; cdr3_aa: CASSRDSSSYNEQFF; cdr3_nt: TGTGCCAGCAGCCGGGACTCGAGCTCCTACAATGAGCAGTTCTTC
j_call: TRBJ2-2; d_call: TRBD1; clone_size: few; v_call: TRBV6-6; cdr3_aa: CASSYSGTGSGELFF; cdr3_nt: TGTGCCAGCAGTTACTCCGGGACAGGGTCCGGGGAGCTGTTTTTT
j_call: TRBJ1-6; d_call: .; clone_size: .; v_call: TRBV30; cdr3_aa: CALRQGRDNSPLHF; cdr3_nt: TGTGCCCTCCGGCAGGGGCGCGATAATTCACCCCTCCACTTT
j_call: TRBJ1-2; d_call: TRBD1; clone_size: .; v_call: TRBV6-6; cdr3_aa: CASSRNLRAGTGGLVDYGYTF; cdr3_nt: TGTGCCAGCAGTCGCAACCTCCGAGCCGGGACAGGGGGCCTAGTCGACTATGGCTACACCTTC
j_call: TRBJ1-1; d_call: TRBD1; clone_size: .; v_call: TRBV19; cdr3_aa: CASQDRLLNTEAFF; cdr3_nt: TGTGCCAGTCAGGACAGGCTCTTGAACACTGAAGCTTTCTTT
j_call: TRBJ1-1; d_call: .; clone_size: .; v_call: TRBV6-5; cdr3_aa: CASSPGEITEAFF; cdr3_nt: TGTGCCAGCAGCCCCGGGGAGATCACTGAAGCTTTCTTT
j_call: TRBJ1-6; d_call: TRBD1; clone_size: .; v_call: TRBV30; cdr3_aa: CAWNRQGGSPLHF; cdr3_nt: TGTGCCTGGAACAGACAGGGGGGTTCACCCCTCCACTTT
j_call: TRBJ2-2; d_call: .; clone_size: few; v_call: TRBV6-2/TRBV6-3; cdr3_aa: CASSYTRAGGELFF; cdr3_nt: TGTGCCAGCAGTTACACCAGGGCTGGCGGGGAGCTGTTTTTT
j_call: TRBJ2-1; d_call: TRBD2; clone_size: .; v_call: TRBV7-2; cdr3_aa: CASSATSGDYNEQFF; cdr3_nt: TGTGCCAGCAGCGCGACTAGCGGGGATTACAATGAGCAGTTCTTC
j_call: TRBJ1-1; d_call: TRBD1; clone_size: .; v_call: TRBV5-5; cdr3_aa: CASSFYRGQAFF; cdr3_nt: TGTGCCAGCAGCTTCTACAGGGGGCAAGCTTTCTTT
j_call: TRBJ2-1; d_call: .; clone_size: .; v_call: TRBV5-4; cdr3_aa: CASSPGQTNEQFF; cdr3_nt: TGTGCCAGCAGCCCTGGACAGACCAATGAGCAGTTCTTC
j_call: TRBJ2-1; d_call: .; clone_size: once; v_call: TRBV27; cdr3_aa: CASSLVGNEQFF; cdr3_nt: TGTGCCAGCAGTTTAGTCGGGAATGAGCAGTTCTTC
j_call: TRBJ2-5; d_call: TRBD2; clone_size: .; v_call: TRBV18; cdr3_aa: CASSPGVAGETQYF; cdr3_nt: TGTGCCAGCTCCCCCGGGGTAGCGGGTGAGACCCAGTACTTC
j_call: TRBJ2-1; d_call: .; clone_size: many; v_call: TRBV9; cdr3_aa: CASSPDGWGVAEQFF; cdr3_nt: TGTGCCAGCAGCCCCGACGGATGGGGGGTGGCTGAGCAGTTCTTC
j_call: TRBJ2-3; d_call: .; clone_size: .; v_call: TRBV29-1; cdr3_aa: CSVAPTGADTQYF; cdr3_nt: TGCAGCGTCGCCCCTACAGGCGCCGATACGCAGTATTTT
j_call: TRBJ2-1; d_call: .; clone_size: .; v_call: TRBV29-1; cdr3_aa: CSVRPGGNEQFF; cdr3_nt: TGCAGCGTCCGCCCGGGTGGCAATGAGCAGTTCTTC
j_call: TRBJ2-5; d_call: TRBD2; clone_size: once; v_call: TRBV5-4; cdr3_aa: CASSTSGRAETQYF; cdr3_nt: TGTGCCAGCAGTACAAGCGGGAGGGCCGAGACCCAGTACTTC
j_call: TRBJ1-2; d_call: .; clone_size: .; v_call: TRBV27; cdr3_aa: CASSLSGGDGYYGYTF; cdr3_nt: TGTGCCAGCAGTTTATCAGGCGGGGACGGGTACTATGGCTACACCTTC
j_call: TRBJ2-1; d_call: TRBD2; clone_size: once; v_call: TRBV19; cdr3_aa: CASSREAGYNEQFF; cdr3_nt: TGTGCCAGTAGTCGGGAGGCGGGTTACAATGAGCAGTTCTTC
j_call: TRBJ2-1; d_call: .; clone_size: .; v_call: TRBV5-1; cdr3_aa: CASSLQMGPYNEQFF; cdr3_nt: TGCGCCAGCAGCTTACAGATGGGGCCCTACAATGAGCAGTTCTTC
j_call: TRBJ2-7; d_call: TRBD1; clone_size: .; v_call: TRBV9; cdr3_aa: CASSQLPGQSYEQYF; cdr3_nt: TGTGCCAGCAGCCAACTCCCGGGACAGTCCTACGAGCAGTACTTC
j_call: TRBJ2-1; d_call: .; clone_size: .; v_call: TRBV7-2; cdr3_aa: CASSLSSGYNEQFF; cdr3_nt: TGTGCCAGCAGCTTAAGTAGCGGTTACAATGAGCAGTTCTTC
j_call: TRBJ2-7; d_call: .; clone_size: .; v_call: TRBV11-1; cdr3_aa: CASSQGLPQYF; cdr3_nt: TGTGCCAGCAGCCAGGGACTTCCCCAGTACTTC
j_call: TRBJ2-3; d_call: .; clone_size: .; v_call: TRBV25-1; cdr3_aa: CASLDTASTDTQYF; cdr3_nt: TGTGCCAGCCTGGACACGGCCAGCACAGATACGCAGTATTTT
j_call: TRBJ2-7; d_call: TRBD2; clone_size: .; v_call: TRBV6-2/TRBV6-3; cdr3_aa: CASNPRGGTGEQYF; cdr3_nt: TGTGCCAGCAACCCCCGGGGGGGCACAGGGGAGCAGTACTTC
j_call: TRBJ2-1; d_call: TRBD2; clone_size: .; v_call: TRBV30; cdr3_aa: CAWSDIAGLEFF; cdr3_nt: TGTGCCTGGAGTGATATAGCGGGACTGGAGTTCTTC
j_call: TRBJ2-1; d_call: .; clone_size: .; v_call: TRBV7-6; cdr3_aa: CASSLGPGSYNEQFF; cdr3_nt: TGTGCCAGCAGCTTGGGGCCGGGTTCCTACAATGAGCAGTTCTTC
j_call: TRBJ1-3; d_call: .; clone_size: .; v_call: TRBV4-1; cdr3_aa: CASSQEGRGAIYF; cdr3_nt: TGCGCCAGCAGCCAAGAGGGGCGGGGAGCCATATATTTT
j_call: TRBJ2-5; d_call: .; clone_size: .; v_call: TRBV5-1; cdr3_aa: CASSPQGPRGETQYF; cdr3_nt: TGCGCCAGCAGCCCCCAGGGGCCCCGTGGGGAGACCCAGTACTTC